This record covers a single T cell receptor (beta chain). No antigen is known for it. V was clipped by 5 bases and J by 3 bases; unmatched bases: 6. The CDR3 runs to 15 residues. CDR1 is LNHDA, CDR2 SQIVND, per germline (reference sequence). The PCR used 60 Vbeta and 13 Jbeta primers. Here immunoSEQ multiplex PCR was the method, and the copy in TCRdb shows in-frame clones only, minus some. The profile covers 110,000 to 150,000 clones, with roughly 74% appearing a single time and 2% to 2.5% taken by the ten largest. This entry belongs to a study of cytomegalovirus exposure and HLA in healthy donors. Study as a whole: Earlier results showed roughly 120 million unique TCR beta sequences derived from around 170 million T cells. Drawn from HLA-typed donors, tens of millions of unique TCRs were held in an early data release.

Study observations and caveats: Rates of TCR association differed by HLA locus in a later analysis, with DRB1 highest and HLA-C lowest.

Sequencing input: PBMCs. The chain recombines TRBV19 with TRBJ2-5; the match to TRBD2 covers 10 bases. This clonotype originated in a woman under 30 in good health and CMV-seropositive. This CDR3 reads CASSARTSGKETQYF. The CDR3 bases are TGTGCCAGTAGTGCCAGGACTAGCGGCAAAGAGACCCAGTACTTC.